The rows below give T cell receptor beta chains drawn from one sample of a study of T-cell reconstitution after alpha-beta-depleted transplantation in children. TCRdb re-called the PCR reads with MiXCR, one entry per CDR3 protein. Here the sample spans 500,000 or so distinct CDR3 sequences, less than 35% being singletons. The starting material was PBMCs from the stem cell graft donor, obtained from the stem cell graft. All receptors derive from a human donor who donated a stem cell graft to a child with aplastic anemia. Each CDR3 is given with its conserved first and last residue. Each record gives: clone size, J gene, V gene, D gene, CDR3 DNA, CDR3 protein. The D gene is left open where the match is weak. Only part of the rows carry a size: once, few, many, or a class if the clone is expanded.

size: -; J: TRBJ1-2; V: TRBV29-1; D: -; DNA: TGCAGCGCCCGATCCGCAGGTTATCTTTGGGATGGCTACACCTTC; CDR3: CSARSAGYLWDGYTF
size: -; J: TRBJ1-1; V: TRBV7-8; D: -; DNA: TGTGCCAGCAGTTTCCGACGGGTAAACAGTATGAACACTGAAGCTTTCTTT; CDR3: CASSFRRVNSMNTEAFF
size: few; J: TRBJ1-2; V: TRBV5-1; D: -; DNA: TGCGCCAGCAGCTTGTTGAGCTCCTATGGCTACACCTTC; CDR3: CASSLLSSYGYTF
size: few; J: TRBJ2-3; V: TRBV5-1; D: TRBD1; DNA: TGCGCCAGCAGCTTGGAGGGACAGGGAGTATCTAGCACAGATACGCAGTATTTT; CDR3: CASSLEGQGVSSTDTQYF
size: -; J: TRBJ2-7; V: TRBV19; D: -; DNA: TGTGCCAGTAGTACCTACTCCGTCGGCGAGCAGTACTTC; CDR3: CASSTYSVGEQYF
size: -; J: TRBJ1-6; V: TRBV12-3/TRBV12-4; D: -; DNA: TGTGCCAGCAGTTTCTTGGGGGAAGGGAGTTCACCCCTCCACTTT; CDR3: CASSFLGEGSSPLHF
size: -; J: TRBJ2-2; V: TRBV5-1; D: -; DNA: TGCGCCAGCAGCTTGCGTTCGGGAGCTGGCGGGGAGCTGTTTTTT; CDR3: CASSLRSGAGGELFF
size: few; J: TRBJ1-2; V: TRBV4-3; D: TRBD1; DNA: TGCGCCAGCAGCCAAGGTGGGACAGCTAACTATGGCTACACCTTC; CDR3: CASSQGGTANYGYTF
size: few; J: TRBJ2-1; V: TRBV10-3; D: TRBD2; DNA: TGTGCCATCGGGTTTAGCGGGAGTAATGAGCAGTTCTTC; CDR3: CAIGFSGSNEQFF
size: -; J: TRBJ1-5; V: TRBV7-2; D: -; DNA: TGTGCCAGCAGCTCAGACAGGAGTCTCAATCAGCCCCAGCATTTT; CDR3: CASSSDRSLNQPQHF